This T cell receptor beta chain comes out of a study of pediatric ulcerative colitis. Comments on this clone: Its target is unknown.

Sequencing used immunoSEQ multiplex PCR; TCRdb keeps in-frame clones, though not all of them. The sample contains approximately 17,000 clones, 80% of which appear only once. One to two pinch biopsies were taken from the rectum during colonoscopy. Germline V gene lookup returns CDR1 LNHDA and CDR2 SQIVND (reference sequence). V lost 7 bases and J lost 1; bases outside the gene matches: 7. The length of the CDR3 is 16 residues. Notes on the study in general: Compared with controls, ulcerative colitis showed greater blood-rectum clone sharing.

This clonotype was obtained from a boy aged 5-17 years who was a control in a study of pediatric ulcerative colitis. V is TRBV19 and J is TRBJ1-5; 10 positions match TRBD1. The sequenced sample consisted of gut tissue. DNA of the CDR3: TGTGCCAGTAAGGGGACAGGGGTGGTGAGCAATCAGCCCCAGCATTTT. Its protein product is CASKGTGVVSNQPQHF.